This TCR beta chain originates from a study of cytomegalovirus exposure and HLA in healthy donors. Overall study results and limits: Using a false discovery rate of 0.05, a later analysis showed that approximately 17,000 TCR beta sequences were associated with HLA alleles. A later analysis reportedly found fewer N-insertions in an Asian-associated ancestry cluster than the approximately 670-donor mean. Evidence from a later analysis indicated that most CMV-associated TCR beta chains looked HLA-restricted. Beyond CMV serostatus, there was no information to go on about immune exposure.

Concerning this clone itself: Its antigen is still unknown.

Vbeta (60) and Jbeta (13) primers were used in the PCR. The repertoire was sequenced with immunoSEQ multiplex PCR; TCRdb's copy has only in-frame clones and lacks some. The table has approximately 180,000 clones, around 81% seen once. V gave up 4 bases and J gave up 3 bases; unmatched junction bases: 7. This CDR3 is built from 16 residues. Germline V gene data show CDR1 as SNHLY and CDR2 as FYNNEI. The sample was PBMCs. This chain uses TRBV2 with TRBJ2-3; TRBD1 aligns across 10 bases. This clonotype originated in a woman aged 25 to 45 in good health and CMV-seronegative. CDR3 loop: CASSGGQGLETDTQYF. The CDR3 DNA follows: TGTGCCAGCAGTGGGGGACAGGGGTTGGAAACAGATACGCAGTATTTT. Full variable domain (remainder filled in from reference TRBV2 and TRBJ2-3): EPEVTQTPSHQVTQMGQEVILRCVPISNHLYFYWYRQILGQKVEFLVSFYNNEISEKSEIFDDQFSVERPDGSNFTLKIRSTKLEDSAMYFCASSGGQGLETDTQYFGPGTRLTVL.